Listed here are 28 T cell receptor beta chains from one sample, sequenced in a study of blood T cells in healthy people across ages. PCR was performed a second time for roughly 7 to 12 cycles using a sample-barcoded 5' primer and a J-beta primer mix. In TCRdb, the 5' RACE reads were re-called with MiXCR into one record per CDR3 protein. The repertoire holds about 1.5 million distinct CDR3 sequences, 42% seen once, with 4% in the top ten. Specimen: blood. Receptor source: a woman aged 18-35 years in good health.

This chain connects TRBV7-2 to TRBJ1-5, with a weak D call TRBD1 (5 bases). Germline V CDR1 and CDR2: SGHTA, FQGNSA. The CDR3 consists of 14 residues. Trimming removed 1 base from V and 7 bases from J, with 11 bases in between. The CDR3 loop reads CASSLDSGQQPQHF. The CDR3 region has the DNA TGTGCCAGCAGCTTAGATTCAGGGCAGCAGCCCCAGCATTTT.

The rearrangement uses TRBV20-1 and TRBJ1-1; tentatively, D is TRBD1 (6 bases). Trimming removed 4 bases from V and 6 bases from J, with 15 bases in between. Germline CDR1 DFQATT, CDR2 SNEGSKA (reference sequence). There are 13 residues in the CDR3. The DNA of the CDR3 is TGCAGTGCTAAGGTCGGTGGGGGCCCTGAAGCTTTCTTT. Its protein is CSAKVGGGPEAFF.

This clonotype was seen ten or more times. J is TRBJ1-5 and V is TRBV20-1, with a weak D call TRBD1 (5 bases). Germline V lookup: CDR1 DFQATT, CDR2 SNEGSKA (reference sequence). The CDR3 totals 12 residues. Trimming left V 3 bases short and J 4 bases short, with 7 bases between. The CDR3 loop reads CSARAGNQPQHF. The CDR3, as DNA: TGCAGTGCTAGGGCAGGGAATCAGCCCCAGCATTTT.

This clonotype was seen more than once but under ten times. J is TRBJ1-5 and V is TRBV20-1, with 9 bases lining up with TRBD1. From germline, CDR1 is DFQATT and CDR2 SNEGSKA (reference sequence). This CDR3 has 15 residues. V lost 3 bases, J lost 0 bases, and 3 bases stayed unmatched. Here the CDR3 reads CSASGQGYSNQPQHF. As DNA, the CDR3 is TGCAGTGCTAGCGGACAGGGGTATAGCAATCAGCCCCAGCATTTT.

This chain links TRBV29-1 with TRBJ2-1, with D possibly matching TRBD2 (5 bases). The CDR3 covers 15 residues. CDR1 SQVTM and CDR2 ANQGSEA come from the germline V gene. The ends were cut back, 4 bases at V and 0 bases at J, with 13 bases in the middle. The CDR3 protein is CSVAERLDSYNEQFF. The CDR3 DNA reads as TGCAGCGTTGCTGAGCGGTTGGACTCCTACAATGAGCAGTTCTTC.

A few counts support this clonotype. The CDR3 protein is CSARDLAYNEQFF. The CDR3 region has the DNA TGCAGTGCTAGAGACTTAGCGTACAATGAGCAGTTCTTC. This chain joins TRBV20-1 and TRBJ2-1; tentative D call: TRBD2 (5 bases). Looked up from germline, CDR1 is DFQATT and CDR2 is SNEGSKA (reference sequence). The V end was cut by 0 bases, the J end by 4 bases, with 7 bases between. The CDR3 contains 13 residues.

The CDR3 here is CATSDPRGLETQYF. For the CDR3, the DNA is TGTGCCACCAGTGACCCCAGGGGTTTGGAGACCCAGTACTTC. V and J are TRBV24-1 and TRBJ2-5, with D perhaps TRBD1 (6 bases). CDR1 is KGHDR and CDR2 is SFDVKD in the germline V gene. Trimming stripped 4 bases from V and 5 bases from J, with 13 bases between. The CDR3 has 14 residues.

This chain joins TRBV12-3 or TRBV12-4 and TRBJ2-5, with TRBD2 matching over 10 bases. This CDR3 spans 17 amino acids. The ends lost 6 bases at V and 1 base at J; junction bases unmatched: 11. The CDR3 is CASSLPSGGRPQETQYF. As DNA, the CDR3 is TGTGCCAGCAGCCTACCTAGCGGGGGACGCCCCCAAGAGACCCAGTACTTC.

As regards this clonotype: One end of the junction varies from germline; a read error may be responsible. The gene calls are TRBV20-1 and TRBJ2-1; 8 bases fit TRBD2. The J call is doubtful: the DNA matches TRBJ2-7 better. Germline V lookup: CDR1 DFQATT, CDR2 SNEGSKA (reference sequence). This CDR3 has 17 residues. In nucleotides, the CDR3 is TGCAGTACTAGAATCACATCGGGACTAGTCTCCTACAATGAGCAGTACTTC. Protein sequence: CSTRITSGLVSYNEQYF.

This chain links TRBV15 with TRBJ2-3; D gene ambiguous. Trimming cost V 3 bases and J 2 bases, with 6 bases left between them. This CDR3 has 13 residues. CDR1 is LNHNV, CDR2 YYDKDF, per germline (reference sequence). The CDR3 coding sequence is TGTGCCACCAGCAGGTACATCACAGATACGCAGTATTTT. Amino acids: CATSRYITDTQYF.

This clonotype was counted between two and nine times. The V and J genes are TRBV4-3 and TRBJ1-2, with no clear D. This CDR3 comprises 15 residues. The ends were cut back, 0 bases at V and 6 bases at J, with 14 bases in the middle. Germline V CDR1 and CDR2: LGHNA, YSLEER. The CDR3 DNA follows: TGCGCCAGCAGCCAAGATTGGAGCCTCAGCCATGGCTACACCTTC. Protein sequence: CASSQDWSLSHGYTF.

In this sample, this clonotype turned up a few times. This chain links TRBV7-9 with TRBJ2-1; the D gene is possibly TRBD2 (6 bases). Trimming took off 4 bases at V and 4 bases at J, with 14 bases between the two ends. Germline V gene sequence: CDR1 SEHNR, CDR2 FQNEAQ (reference sequence). The CDR3 runs 15 residues. CDR3 residues: CASSSGLISYNEQFF. For the CDR3, the DNA is TGTGCCAGCAGCTCCGGACTAATTTCTTACAATGAGCAGTTCTTC. The full variable domain, in which reference TRBV7-9 and TRBJ2-1 provide the parts outside the CDR3, is DTGVSQNPRHKITKRGQNVTFRCDPISEHNRLYWYRQTLGQGPEFLTYFQNEAQLEKSRLLSDRFSAERPKGSFSTLEIQRTEQGDSAMYLCASSSGLISYNEQFFGPGTRLTVL.

J is TRBJ1-1 and V is TRBV21-1. TRBV21-1 represents a pseudogene. The CDR3 has 13 amino acids. Here the CDR3 reads CASSIRRRTEAFF. As DNA, the CDR3 is TGTGCCAGCAGCATCAGACGACGCACTGAAGCTTTCTTT.

This clonotype was detected a few times. This sequence joins TRBV5-1 and TRBJ2-7, with TRBD2 identical over 9 bases. This CDR3 comprises 14 residues. The germline V gene has CDR1 SGHRS and CDR2 YFSETQ. V trimming: 4 bases; J trimming: 6 bases; junction bases outside the gene matches: 8. CDR3 region: CASSKVAGVGEQYF. CDR3 nucleotide sequence: TGCGCCAGCAGCAAAGTAGCGGGAGTCGGCGAGCAGTACTTC. Supplemented by reference TRBV5-1 and TRBJ2-7, the full variable domain reads KAGVTQTPRYLIKTRGQQVTLSCSPISGHRSVSWYQQTPGQGLQFLFEYFSETQRNKGNFPGRFSGRQFSNSRSEMNVSTLELGDSALYLCASSKVAGVGEQYFGPGTRLTVT.

The rearrangement uses TRBV29-1 and TRBJ2-5; 9 bases match TRBD1. Germline trimming cut 1 base from V and 13 bases from J; bases unmatched to any gene: 13. This CDR3 has 14 residues. From germline, CDR1 is SQVTM and CDR2 ANQGSEA. CDR3 amino acids: CSVEGRTGAADLYF. The DNA of the CDR3 is TGCAGCGTTGAAGGACGGACAGGGGCGGCCGACTTGTACTTC.

This clonotype appeared a single time. Germline and junction disagree at one end, which may indicate a read error. This rearrangement joins TRBV2 to TRBJ2-4; D remains unclear. The germline CDR1 and CDR2 sequences are SNHLY and FYNNEI. The CDR3 is 19 residues long. The CDR3 DNA follows: TGTGTCAGCAGTGATATTCTCGTCAGGCCCACATTAGCCAAAAACATTCAGTACTTC. Protein: CVSSDILVRPTLAKNIQYF.

The chain carries TRBV29-1 and TRBJ2-5; the D gene is possibly TRBD1 (6 bases). V lost 3 bases to trimming and J lost 2 bases, with 28 bases between them. CDR1 is SQVTM and CDR2 is ANQGSEA in the germline V gene. The CDR3 is 19 amino acids. The CDR3: CSVELVADRFSAAQETQYF. The CDR3 nucleotides read TGCAGCGTTGAGTTGGTCGCCGACAGGTTTTCAGCGGCACAAGAGACCCAGTACTTC.

This rearrangement joins TRBV7-2 to TRBJ1-5; 7 bases are shared with TRBD1. J was trimmed by 0 bases and V by 1 base; bases with no gene match: 6. There are 17 residues in the CDR3. Per the germline V gene, CDR1 is SGHTA and CDR2 is FQGNSA. CDR3 coding DNA: TGTGCCAGCAGCTTAGGGTTGGGACAGCTTAGCAATCAGCCCCAGCATTTT. Amino acids: CASSLGLGQLSNQPQHF.

The V gene is TRBV5-5, the J gene TRBJ1-1, with D unclear. The germline V and J ends were trimmed by 0 bases and 3 bases, with 9 bases remaining between them. The length of the CDR3 is 14 residues. The germline gives CDR1 SGHKS, CDR2 YYEKEE (reference sequence). Written as DNA, the CDR3 is TGTGCCAGCAGCTTGGAGGCTGTATACACTGAAGCTTTCTTT. Protein sequence: CASSLEAVYTEAFF.

This chain connects TRBV7-2 to TRBJ1-1; D gene ambiguous. Germline lookup yields CDR1 SGHTA and CDR2 FQGNSA. The CDR3 runs to 13 residues. Trimming took off 1 base at V and 2 bases at J, with 5 bases between the two ends. The CDR3 sequence is CASSLVHNTEAFF. The CDR3 bases are TGTGCCAGCAGCTTAGTGCACAACACTGAAGCTTTCTTT. Full variable domain (rest looked up from reference TRBV7-2 and TRBJ1-1): GAGVSQSPSNKVTEKGKDVELRCDPISGHTALYWYRQSLGQGLEFLIYFQGNSAPDKSGLPSDRFSAERTGGSVSTLTIQRTQQEDSAVYLCASSLVHNTEAFFGQGTRLTVV.

In this sample, this clonotype turned up a few times. The V gene is TRBV29-1, the J gene TRBJ2-7; TRBD2 aligns across 13 bases. The CDR3 runs 14 residues. Unmatched junction bases numbered 7, after V lost 7 bases and J lost 4 bases. CDR1 and CDR2 (germline): SQVTM, ANQGSEA. In DNA form, the CDR3 reads TGCAGCGCCTGGACTAGCGGGAGTCAGTACGAGCAGTACTTC. Protein product: CSAWTSGSQYEQYF.

This clonotype has ten or more counts. This rearrangement joins TRBV12-3 or TRBV12-4 to TRBJ2-1; 9 bases fit TRBD1. The CDR3 covers 15 residues. V was clipped by 7 bases and J by 4 bases; unmatched bases: 8. DNA of the CDR3: TGTGCCAGCATTACTTCGGGACAGGGTTACAATGAGCAGTTCTTC. It yields the protein CASITSGQGYNEQFF.

This sequence joins TRBV19 and TRBJ1-5; D gene uncertain. Germline V lookup: CDR1 LNHDA, CDR2 SQIVND (reference sequence). The CDR3 length is 14 residues. Trimming took 6 bases from V and 7 from J, leaving 16 bases between them. The CDR3 DNA reads TGTGCCAGTAGCCCCCCCTCCGCGGTCCAGCCCCAGCATTTT. Its translation is CASSPPSAVQPQHF.

About this clonotype itself: At one of its ends the junction is not consistent with the germline gene, which may arise from a read error. CDR3 in amino acids: CAGSWGPGTEYNEQFF. The CDR3 DNA follows: TGCGCCGGCAGCTGGGGACCCGGGACAGAATACAATGAGCAGTTCTTC. The J gene is TRBJ2-1, the V gene TRBV5-1; 7 bases fit TRBD1. Germline values: CDR1 SGHRS, CDR2 YFSETQ. The CDR3 is made up of 16 amino acids.

A few counts support this clonotype. The gene calls are TRBV10-3 and TRBJ2-5; unclear D gene. The assigned J gene may be wrong: the sequence end matches TRBJ2-7 better. The length of the CDR3 is 15 residues. Germline-derived CDR1 and CDR2 are ENHRY and SYGVKD. CDR3 protein: CAISGWGTPLNEQYF. In nucleotides, the CDR3 is TGTGCCATCAGTGGGTGGGGTACCCCACTAAACGAGCAGTACTTC.

In this sample, this clonotype turned up a few times. The J gene is TRBJ1-4, the V gene TRBV6-5, with 8 bases aligning to TRBD1. V shed 7 bases and J 3 bases; nucleotides not matched to a gene: 7. Per the germline V gene, CDR1 is MNHEY and CDR2 is SVGAGI. The CDR3 contains 15 residues. The CDR3 region is CASTTGGQSNEKLFF. CDR3 nucleotide sequence: TGTGCCAGCACAACAGGGGGACAGTCTAATGAAAAACTGTTTTTT.

The V gene is TRBV7-8, the J gene TRBJ2-5; 7 positions agree with TRBD1. After removal of 5 bases from V and 3 bases from J, the junction contained 9 bases not matched to a gene. The germline V gene encodes CDR1 SGHVS and CDR2 FQNEAQ. CDR3 length: 15 amino acids. The CDR3: CASSPYYGTEETQYF. The DNA for the CDR3 is TGTGCCAGCAGCCCCTATTACGGGACAGAAGAGACCCAGTACTTC.

This clonotype was seen repeatedly, ten times or more. CDR3 loop: CASSESPATSKVGEKLFF. CDR3 bases: TGTGCCAGCAGTGAATCTCCAGCGACCAGCAAGGTTGGCGAAAAACTGTTTTTT. V and J are TRBV25-1 and TRBJ1-4, with D hard to call. The CDR3 is 18 amino acids. CDR1 is MGHDK, CDR2 SYGVNS, per germline. Deletions cut 1 base from V and 8 bases from J, with 23 bases between.